A selection of T cell receptor beta chains follows, all from one sample in a study of technical replicates of blood from several donors. Assay used: immunoSEQ multiplex PCR; TCRdb lists only in-frame clones, some missing. The data show 59,000 or so clones, approximately 92% seen once. The source material was PBMCs. These receptor sequences come from a human donor in good health. Some clones in this sample may be carry-over from other donors' samples. CDR3s include the opening cysteine and the closing phenylalanine or tryptophan. Each record gives: V gene, J gene, CDR3 protein.

>TRBV6-4|TRBJ1-1
CASSTRENTEAFF
>TRBV6-5|TRBJ1-5
CASSYSSAGPQHF
>TRBV9|TRBJ2-3
CASSVELAGGGTQYF
>TRBV5-1|TRBJ2-1
CASTAAGSSYNEQFF
>TRBV6-6|TRBJ2-2
CASSLQGPNTGELFF
>TRBV5-6|TRBJ1-4
CASSNGLGANEKLFF
>TRBV6-6|TRBJ1-6
CASSWAGDNSPLHF
>TRBV4-3|TRBJ2-7
CASSQARATGVSEQYF
>TRBV5-4|TRBJ2-7
CASTGRGRDEQYF
>TRBV2|TRBJ2-7
CASSERPIPGLGYEQYF
>TRBV7-9|TRBJ2-7
CASSLVAGQGGEQYF
>TRBV27|TRBJ2-7
CASSVLRDRDHEQYF
>TRBV7-8|TRBJ2-2
CASSFPGTPNTGELFF
>TRBV9|TRBJ2-2
CASSLSGNGGELFF
>TRBV4-2|TRBJ2-1
CASSPSGSSYNEQFF
>TRBV7-2|TRBJ2-3
CASSSGWDTDTQYF
>TRBV30|TRBJ2-3
CAWSVPLATTDTQYF
>TRBV5-1|TRBJ1-5
CASSEGSNQPQHF
>TRBV9|TRBJ1-3
CASSVEQIGNTIYF
>TRBV11-2|TRBJ2-5
CASSFGSSKGETQYF
>TRBV11-2|TRBJ2-1
CASSFREPRVYNEQFF
>TRBV30|TRBJ2-1
CAWSWGGNEQFF
>TRBV7-9|TRBJ2-7
CASSPDRAYEQYF
>TRBV5-4|TRBJ2-7
CASSLEQGSYEQYF
>TRBV13|TRBJ2-7
CASSLVGDTSSSGQYF
>TRBV5-1|TRBJ2-3
CASSLPGGSADTQYF